A selection of T cell receptor beta chains follows, all from one sample in a study of post-analysis software for immune sequencing data. TCRdb passed the PCR reads through MiXCR, listing each CDR3 protein once. The data show hundreds of thousands of distinct CDR3 sequences, approximately 37% seen once. Sequenced input: blood. The receptor set was obtained from a girl aged 2 to 10 with multiple sclerosis. CDR3s include the opening cysteine and the closing phenylalanine or tryptophan. D genes are given only for firm matches. Where a row states a size, it is once, few, many or the class of an expanded clone; other rows omit it.

14 TRBD1 TRBJ2-3 TRBV20-1 - TGCAGCGCAAGGGACAGCGGCCTCACAGATACGCAGTATTTT CSARDSGLTDTQYF
13 TRBD1 TRBJ2-1 TRBV27 - TGTGCCAGCAGCCCGACAGGGATCGGGGAGCAGTTCTTC CASSPTGIGEQFF
13 - TRBJ2-1 TRBV5-5 - TGTGCCAGCAGCTTGGCCTGGAGTAATGAGCAGTTCTTC CASSLAWSNEQFF
14 - TRBJ1-2 TRBV6-1 few TGTGCCAGCATTGTTGACAGATCTAACTATGGCTACACCTTC CASIVDRSNYGYTF
16 - TRBJ2-7 TRBV5-6 - TGTGCCAGCAGCTTGCGCCCAGGGACGGGGTACCACGAGCAGTACTTC CASSLRPGTGYHEQYF
14 - TRBJ1-2 TRBV28 - TGTGCCAGCAGTCCGGTGGTGGGGGGAGGCGGCTACACCTTC CASSPVVGGGGYTF
14 - TRBJ1-1 TRBV5-1 - TGCGCCAGCAGCTTGTGGTCGTTGAACACTGAAGCTTTCTTT CASSLWSLNTEAFF
12 - TRBJ2-7 TRBV12-3/TRBV12-4 - TGTGCCAGCAGTTTCGCAGGGGTCGAGCAGTACTTC CASSFAGVEQYF
16 TRBD2 TRBJ2-1 TRBV25-1 few TGTGCCAGCAGTGATCTAGCGGGGGGTATTAACAATGAGCAGTTCTTC CASSDLAGGINNEQFF
15 TRBD1 TRBJ2-3 TRBV7-3 - TGTACCAGCAGCCTAAGGGCCAGGGGGTCAGATACGCAGTATTTT CTSSLRARGSDTQYF
16 - TRBJ1-2 TRBV5-1 - TGCGCCAGCAGCCCGACCGGGCTTAGAGAAGGCTATGGCTACACCTTC CASSPTGLREGYGYTF
12 - TRBJ2-1 TRBV7-8 - - CASSILVSEQFF
12 - TRBJ1-5 TRBV24-1 - TGTGCCTCCAGCGAGGGTGATCAGCCCCAGCATTTT CASSEGDQPQHF
16 TRBD2 TRBJ2-1 TRBV27 few TGTGCCAGCAGTGTGTTGGCGGGAGGGCCATACAATGAGCAGTTCTTC CASSVLAGGPYNEQFF
19 TRBD1 TRBJ2-5 TRBV29-1 - TGCAGCGTTGAAGGTCTTCCGGGACAGGGCGTCCCCCACCAAGAGACCCAGTACTTC CSVEGLPGQGVPHQETQYF
14 - TRBJ1-4 TRBV28 - TGTGCCAGCAGTCCAGCGGTCACTAATGAAAAACTGTTTTTT CASSPAVTNEKLFF
14 - TRBJ1-2 TRBV6-2/TRBV6-3 few TGTGCCAGCCTACCCTTAGGACGCCTCTATGGCTACACCTTC CASLPLGRLYGYTF
16 TRBD2 TRBJ2-1 TRBV7-2 - TGTGCCAGCAATGCTGCCTGGGCTAGCGGGAGGGATGAGCAGTTCTTC CASNAAWASGRDEQFF
16 - TRBJ2-7 TRBV10-3 - TGTGCCATCAGTGATCCCCCCCGGGGAGCCCCCTACGAGCAGTACTTC CAISDPPRGAPYEQYF
15 - TRBJ1-2 TRBV15 - TGTGCCACCAGCAGAGGAGGGGACGTTAACTATGGCTACACCTTC CATSRGGDVNYGYTF
13 - TRBJ2-3 TRBV29-1 - TGCAGCGTTGCGCCCAGTCCCACAGATACGCAGTATTTT CSVAPSPTDTQYF
17 TRBD2 TRBJ2-1 TRBV7-3 - TGTGCCAGCAGCTTAGGGATCGGCGGGGGGTCCTACAATGAGCAGTTCTTC CASSLGIGGGSYNEQFF
15 TRBD1 TRBJ1-1 TRBV29-1 few TGCAGCGTTTCTCGGACAGGGGAGGGGAACACTGAAGCTTTCTTT CSVSRTGEGNTEAFF
15 TRBD2 TRBJ2-7 TRBV5-1 few TGCGCCAGCAGCACCTTAGCGGGGGGGCCTTCCGAGCAGTACTTC CASSTLAGGPSEQYF
15 TRBD2 TRBJ2-7 TRBV5-6 - TGTGCCAGCAGCTCGGGGGGGGCGGGAAACTACGAGCAGTACTTC CASSSGGAGNYEQYF
14 - TRBJ1-4 TRBV5-1 few TGCGCCAGCAGCTCGGACACAACTAATGAAAAACTGTTTTTT CASSSDTTNEKLFF
15 - TRBJ1-2 TRBV20-1 - TGCAGTGCTATTGGACAAACCCGCTCTCCCTATGGCTACACCTTC CSAIGQTRSPYGYTF
14 TRBD1 TRBJ1-2 TRBV12-3/TRBV12-4 few TGTGCCAGCAGGTGGGGACAGGGCATTTATGGCTACACCTTC CASRWGQGIYGYTF
15 - TRBJ2-1 TRBV12-3/TRBV12-4 - TGTGCCAGCAGTCCGGCACAGAGCTCCTACAATGAGCAGTTCTTC CASSPAQSSYNEQFF
13 - TRBJ2-5 TRBV7-2 few TGTGCCAGCAGCTCGTACCGCCAAGAGACCCAGTACTTC CASSSYRQETQYF
11 - TRBJ1-2 TRBV29-1 few TGCAGCGTTGAGGGGCTATATGGCTACACCTTC CSVEGLYGYTF
13 TRBD1 TRBJ2-4 TRBV20-1 - TGCAGTGCGCAGTCAGGGGGAAGGAACATTCAGTACTTC CSAQSGGRNIQYF
15 - TRBJ2-1 TRBV6-2/TRBV6-3 - TGTGCCAGCGCACCAGGGGGAGGGCCGGGCAATGAGCAGTTCTTC CASAPGGGPGNEQFF
15 TRBD2 TRBJ2-3 TRBV28 - TGTGCCAGCATTAGTAGCGGGAGTTCCACAGATACGCAGTATTTT CASISSGSSTDTQYF
13 - TRBJ1-2 TRBV7-2 few TGTGCCAGCAGCGCCCGACAGAACTATGGCTACACCTTC CASSARQNYGYTF
13 - TRBJ1-1 TRBV24-1 few TGTGCCACCAGTGGCAGGGGCGGCACTGAAGCTTTCTTT CATSGRGGTEAFF
14 - TRBJ2-7 TRBV29-1 - TGCAGCGTTGAAGGGGTGGGGGAGACCTACGAGCAGTACTTC CSVEGVGETYEQYF
12 - TRBJ2-3 TRBV12-3/TRBV12-4 - TGTGCCAGCAGTTTCATGACAGATACGCAGTATTTT CASSFMTDTQYF
16 - TRBJ2-1 TRBV4-1 - TGCGCCAGCAGCCAAGAAGACACGAGCTCCTACAATGAGCAGTTCTTC CASSQEDTSSYNEQFF
14 - TRBJ2-7 TRBV5-1 - TGCGCCGGCAGCCAGATGACAATGGCCAGCGAGCAGTACTTC CAGSQMTMASEQYF
12 - TRBJ2-1 TRBV12-3/TRBV12-4 few TGTGCCAGCAGTTCCGGGGAAGTGGAGCAGTTCTTC CASSSGEVEQFF
13 TRBD1 TRBJ1-2 TRBV20-1 - TGCAGTGCTAGATCAGGGGGCGACGGTGGCTACACCTTC CSARSGGDGGYTF
15 TRBD2 TRBJ2-5 TRBV7-2 - TGTGCCAGCAGCTTAGGGGCGGGAGTGGTGGAGACCCAGTACTTC CASSLGAGVVETQYF
15 TRBD1 TRBJ2-7 TRBV5-5 - TGTGCCAGCAGGACTACAGGGGGCGGGATGGACGAGCAGTACTTC CASRTTGGGMDEQYF
13 - TRBJ2-3 TRBV7-3 few TGTGCCAGCAGCCCCTCTCACACAGATACGCAGTATTTT CASSPSHTDTQYF
14 TRBD2 TRBJ2-7 TRBV12-3/TRBV12-4 few TGTGCCAGCAGTTTCGCGGGGGGACCCTACGAGCGGTACTTC CASSFAGGPYERYF
15 TRBD2 TRBJ2-5 TRBV6-5 - TGTGCCAGCAGTTACTCACCGGGGGGGTGGGAGACCCAGTACTTC CASSYSPGGWETQYF
16 - TRBJ2-1 TRBV28 - TGTGCCAGCAGTTTCCCCGTTAAAGGGGTAACCGATGAGCAGTTCTTC CASSFPVKGVTDEQFF
14 TRBD2 TRBJ2-7 TRBV27 few TGTGCCAGCAGTTTCGCGGGAGGGGCCTACGAGCAGTACTTC CASSFAGGAYEQYF
16 - TRBJ2-1 TRBV15 - TGTGCCACCAGCAGGTCCCCCACTGCAGATTACAATGAGCAGTTCTTC CATSRSPTADYNEQFF